Below are 14 T cell receptor beta chains sequenced from a single sample in a study of CD8 T cells in Susac syndrome. RNA totalling roughly 0.45 to 1 ug underwent reverse transcription with random hexamers. Using its own MiXCR run on the immunoSEQ multiplex PCR reads, TCRdb lists one record per CDR3 protein. The sample holds almost 450,000 distinct CDR3 sequences; 75% to 90% are singletons and the top ten take approximately 0.11%. Sequenced material: CD8+ T cells from PBMCs. The receptors originated from a human donor with multiple sclerosis.

J is TRBJ1-1 and V is TRBV4-1; 8 bases are shared with TRBD1. There are 16 residues in the CDR3. The germline CDR1 and CDR2 sequences are MGHRA and YSYEKL. J gave up 4 bases and V 1 base, and 8 bases lay outside the gene matches. The CDR3 sequence is CASSQAGRGPFTEAFF. The CDR3 DNA follows: TGCGCCAGCAGCCAAGCTGGCAGGGGGCCCTTCACTGAAGCTTTCTTT.

The V call is TRBV29-1, the J call TRBJ2-1; 11 nucleotides line up with TRBD2. This CDR3 comprises 13 residues. The V gene end was trimmed by 5 bases and the J gene end by 8 bases; junction bases not matched to a gene: 5. Per the germline V gene, CDR1 is SQVTM and CDR2 is ANQGSEA. CDR3 sequence reads: CSVNSGRAYEQFF. The CDR3 region has the DNA TGCAGCGTTAATAGCGGGAGGGCATATGAGCAGTTCTTC.

The V gene is TRBV24-1, the J gene TRBJ2-1; D is unresolved. The V gene lost 0 bases and the J gene lost 5 bases, with 4 bases spanning the gap. The CDR3 extends over 13 amino acids. CDR1 is KGHDR and CDR2 is SFDVKD in the germline V gene. Here the CDR3 reads CATSDLGNNEQFF. CDR3 coding DNA: TGTGCCACCAGTGATTTGGGGAACAATGAGCAGTTCTTC.

The V gene is TRBV30, the J gene TRBJ1-5; no firm D call. Germline CDR1 GTSNPN, CDR2 SVGIG (reference sequence). V shed 0 bases and J shed 5 bases, with 14 bases lying between them. This CDR3 spans 15 amino acids. The CDR3 bases are TGTGCCTGGAGTGTACGAGGGCTTGGGGATCAGCCCCAGCATTTT. It specifies CAWSVRGLGDQPQHF.

The chain uses TRBV29-1 and TRBJ2-3; D gene ambiguous. Germline V CDR1 and CDR2: SQVTM, ANQGSEA. The CDR3 is 12 residues long. The V gene lost 4 bases and the J gene lost 2 bases, with 7 bases spanning the gap. CDR3 loop: CSVVLSTDTQYF. DNA of the CDR3: TGCAGCGTTGTCCTATCCACAGATACGCAGTATTTT.

CDR3 sequence: CASSDGYSGNTIYF. In DNA form, the CDR3 reads TGTGCCAGCTCGGACGGATACTCTGGAAACACCATATATTTT. The chain combines TRBV27 with TRBJ1-3; D is ambiguous. Trimming cost V 8 bases and J 0 bases, with 11 bases left between them. CDR1 is MNHEY, CDR2 SMNVEV, per germline (reference sequence). This CDR3 has 14 residues.

This chain joins TRBV29-1 and TRBJ2-7, with 10 positions matching TRBD1. The CDR3 is made up of 13 amino acids. V lost 6 bases to trimming and J lost 4 bases; unmatched junction nucleotides: 6. Per germline, CDR1 SQVTM and CDR2 ANQGSEA. The CDR3 protein is CSVTGGLTYEQYF. CDR3 DNA: TGCAGCGTGACAGGGGGCCTGACGTACGAGCAGTACTTC.

This chain joins TRBV12-3 or TRBV12-4 and TRBJ2-3, with D maybe TRBD1 (6 bases). Trimming removed 5 bases from V and 2 bases from J, with 14 bases in between. The CDR3 length is 15 residues. This chain's CDR3 is CASSPDRKPTDTQYF. The CDR3 DNA follows: TGTGCCAGCAGTCCTGACAGGAAACCCACAGATACGCAGTATTTT.

This chain connects TRBV5-1 to TRBJ2-5, with D possibly matching TRBD1 (6 bases). The CDR3 totals 14 residues. The V end lost 0 bases, the J end lost 4 bases, and 10 bases lay between the germline ends. Germline CDR1 SGHRS, CDR2 YFSETQ. The CDR3 nucleotides read TGCGCCAGCAGCTTGGGGGACATCGGAGAGACCCAGTACTTC. It codes for CASSLGDIGETQYF.

The chain links TRBV2 to TRBJ2-1, with D perhaps TRBD1 (5 bases). The CDR3 has 15 amino acids. V lost 0 bases and J lost 4, with 10 bases in between. Germline lookup yields CDR1 SNHLY and CDR2 FYNNEI. The CDR3 sequence: CASSEALQGYNEQFF. The CDR3 nucleotides read TGTGCCAGCAGTGAAGCGCTTCAGGGATACAATGAGCAGTTCTTC.

A single count supports this clonotype. CDR3 sequence: CASRGDTPETQYF. Here the CDR3 DNA reads TGTGCCAGCAGAGGGGACACACCGGAGACCCAGTACTTC. The chain couples TRBV11-2 to TRBJ2-5; the D gene is possibly TRBD1 (6 bases). V shed 6 bases and J shed 5 bases, with 13 bases lying between them. The germline CDR1 and CDR2 sequences are SGHAT and FQNNGV. This CDR3 is 13 amino acids long.

The chain combines TRBV14 with TRBJ2-3, with D hard to call. CDR1 and CDR2 (germline): SGHDN, FVKESK. The CDR3 is 18 amino acids. V was trimmed by 0 bases and J by 2 bases, leaving 18 bases between them. Here the CDR3 DNA reads TGTGCCAGCAGCCAAGATCACGTACGAAACTGGCTCACAGATACGCAGTATTTT. Translated, it gives CASSQDHVRNWLTDTQYF.

The chain carries TRBV29-1 and TRBJ1-1, with D perhaps matching TRBD1 (5 bases). Germline loops: CDR1 SQVTM, CDR2 ANQGSEA. CDR3 size: 12 residues. Between the trimmed V and J ends, which lost 4 bases and 1 base, there was a span of 7 bases. The DNA for the CDR3 is TGCAGCGTTGTAACAGGGAACACTGAAGCTTTCTTT. It yields the protein CSVVTGNTEAFF.

J is TRBJ2-5 and V is TRBV20-1; D may be TRBD2 (7 bases). Trimming removed 5 bases at V and 5 bases at J, with 21 bases between. The CDR3 covers 15 residues. CDR1 and CDR2 (germline): DFQATT, SNEGSKA (reference sequence). Here the CDR3 DNA reads TGCAGTGCTCCCGGGGGAGGGGGAATCCTGGAGACCCAGTACTTC. Its translation: CSAPGGGGILETQYF.